This TCR beta chain was found in a study of T cell responses to AZD1222 COVID-19 vaccine. On this clone: No antigen is known for it.

The data were produced by immunoSEQ multiplex PCR, yet TCRdb's version contains in-frame clones alone and is incomplete. The table lists under 80,000 clones, approximately 88% of them singletons. The study's findings and limits: Repertoire sampling occurred only after the peak T cell response. Vaccine-associated CD4 TCRs ranged over spike, dominating at 160-218 and 743-854. Once two AZD1222 doses were given, Spike-specific TCR breadth and depth went up.

V shed 0 bases and J shed 4 bases, with 12 bases lying between them. The CDR3 contains 15 residues. Germline CDR1 and CDR2: SNHLY and FYNNEI. The material sequenced was peripheral blood, taken on day 0 of AZD1222 vaccination. J is TRBJ1-1 and V is TRBV2, with no clear D. This TCR derives from an adult in good health. CDR3 in amino acids: CASSEAPGPGTEAFF. DNA of the CDR3: TGTGCCAGCAGTGAAGCGCCTGGCCCGGGCACTGAAGCTTTCTTT.